Given below is one TCR beta chain in context. Its binding antigen is unknown. The record has no base qualities; no much larger clone is one base away. Sequencing relied on an Illumina HiSeq 1500. The public reads were reprocessed in TCRdb via fastp at Q25 and MiXCR, keeping in-frame beta chains. Merged by CDR3 protein, the rows form single entries marked with the most common genes and DNA. The sample profile shows 250,000 to 300,000 distinct CDR3 sequences; roughly 13% of them were found once. The biggest ten clones account for around 8.8% of the sample. These data are taken from a study of T cell repertoires in cytomegalovirus infection (dated by TCRdb to 2018 to 2020). About the investigation overall: The HLA type of each donor mattered for the analysis, because public TCR beta signatures pointed to carriage of CMV infection along with the matching HLA type. The paper as a whole reports these results and caveats: In the ex vivo response, HLA-C-restricted CMV-specific TCR beta clonotypes were dominant, and in two of eight donors the single most frequent clonotype came from this HLA-C-restricted group. Cumulative frequency of public TCR beta family members discriminated carriers of CMV infection plus the relevant HLA type in this cohort and an independent roughly 320-donor cohort.

The CDR3, from cysteine to phenylalanine, totals 11 residues. Only the CDR3 portion is preserved as DNA: 33 bases, with reading frame beginning at the first base. CDR1 and CDR2 (ENHRY, SYGVKD) derive from the germline V gene. V loses 2 bases of germline sequence and J loses 9 bases, and the interval between the two ends is 4 bases. The receptor's source is a human donor in good health (CMV status not recorded). Some clones in this sample may be carry-over from other donors' samples. Material: PBMCs. The rearrangement joined TRBV10-3 to TRBJ2-2, with the D gene not confidently named. The DNA sequence reads TGTGCCATCAGTGAGCTCCGGGAGCTGTTTTTT. Translated, it reads CAISELRELFF.